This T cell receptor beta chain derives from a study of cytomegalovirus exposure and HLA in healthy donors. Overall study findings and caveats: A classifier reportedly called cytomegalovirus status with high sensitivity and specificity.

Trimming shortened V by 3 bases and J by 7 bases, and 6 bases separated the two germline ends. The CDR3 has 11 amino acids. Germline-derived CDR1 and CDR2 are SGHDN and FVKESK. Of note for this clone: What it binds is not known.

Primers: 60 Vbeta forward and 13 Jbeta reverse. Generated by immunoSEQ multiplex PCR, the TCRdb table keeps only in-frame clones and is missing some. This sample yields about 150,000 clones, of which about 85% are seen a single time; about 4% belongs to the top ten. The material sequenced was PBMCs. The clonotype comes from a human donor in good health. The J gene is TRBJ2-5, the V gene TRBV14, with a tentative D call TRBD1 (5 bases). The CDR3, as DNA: TGTGCCAGCAGCCATCAGGGGACCCAGTACTTC. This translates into CASSHQGTQYF.